The 16 T cell receptor beta chains given below trace back to one sample, sequenced in a study of T cell responses to AZD1222 COVID-19 vaccine. Here immunoSEQ multiplex PCR was the method, and the copy in TCRdb shows in-frame clones only, minus some. The table includes roughly 120,000 clones, roughly 86% detected once. The sample consisted of peripheral blood, taken 28 days after the second AZD1222 dose. The receptors stem from an adult who received the AZD1222 COVID-19 vaccine.

The chain is built from TRBV7-8 and TRBJ2-7, with no clear D. The germline V and J ends were trimmed by 2 bases and 2 bases, with 10 bases remaining between them. The CDR3 covers 14 residues. Germline V lookup: CDR1 SGHVS, CDR2 FQNEAQ. CDR3 loop: CASSLSPDPYEQYF. The CDR3 nucleotides are TGTGCCAGCAGCTTATCTCCGGACCCCTACGAGCAGTACTTC.

This rearrangement joins TRBV3-1 (or the pseudogene TRBV3-2) to TRBJ1-1, with D possibly being TRBD1 (5 bases). The CDR3 totals 16 residues. The V gene lost 4 bases and the J gene lost 0 bases, with 15 bases spanning the gap. Germline-derived CDR1 and CDR2 are LGHDT and YNNKEL (reference sequence). The CDR3 sequence is CASSPLSGGMNTEAFF. CDR3 bases: TGTGCCAGCAGCCCCCTTTCGGGGGGGATGAACACTGAAGCTTTCTTT.

The chain joins TRBV28 to TRBJ1-5; 7 nucleotides agree with TRBD1. In germline, CDR1 is MDHEN, CDR2 SYDVKM. The CDR3 extends over 15 amino acids. The ends lost 8 bases at V and 9 bases at J; junction bases unmatched: 16. CDR3 coding DNA: TGTGCCAGCCAAGGGAGGACAGGACAACACCGGCCCCAGCATTTT. This gives the protein CASQGRTGQHRPQHF.

V and J are TRBV14 and TRBJ2-7, with D possibly matching TRBD2 (6 bases). The CDR3 loop spans 13 amino acids. Per the germline V gene, CDR1 is SGHDN and CDR2 is FVKESK. Trimming cost V 4 bases and J 3 bases, with 10 bases left between them. The CDR3 spells CASSRHGGYEQYF. The CDR3 coding sequence is TGTGCCAGCAGCCGACACGGGGGCTACGAGCAGTACTTC. Drawing the rest from reference TRBV14 and TRBJ2-7, the complete variable domain is EAGVTQFPSHSVIEKGQTVTLRCDPISGHDNLYWYRRVMGKEIKFLLHFVKESKQDESGMPNNRFLAERTGGTYSTLKVQPAELEDSGVYFCASSRHGGYEQYFGPGTRLTVT.

For this clone: Mismatch with germline at one junction end may stem from a read error. The rearrangement uses TRBV7-7 and TRBJ2-7, with TRBD1 identical over 8 bases. Per the germline V gene, CDR1 is SSHAT and CDR2 is FNYEAQ (reference sequence). The CDR3 has 16 residues. CDR3 loop: CASSSSGGSSSYEQYF. In nucleotides, the CDR3 is TGTGCTAGCAGCTCCTCAGGGGGCTCCAGCTCCTACGAGCAGTACTTC.

As regards this clone: One end of the junction varies from germline; a read error may be responsible. The rearrangement links TRBV7-7 to TRBJ1-1, with 7 bases identical to TRBD1. CDR1 and CDR2 from the germline V gene are SSHAT and FNYEAQ (reference sequence). The CDR3 runs 15 residues. The CDR3, as DNA: TGTGCTAGCAGCTTAGGGACAGTTCTGAACACTGAAGCTTTCTTT. Protein sequence: CASSLGTVLNTEAFF.

This sequence joins TRBV19 and TRBJ1-1; a possible D gene is TRBD1 (6 bases). Germline CDR1 is LNHDA and CDR2 is SQIVND (reference sequence). The CDR3 runs 16 residues. V lost 1 base and J 6 bases, leaving 18 bases between the germline ends. The CDR3 reads CASSIAAGAMVAEAFF. The CDR3 DNA follows: TGTGCCAGTAGTATAGCCGCGGGGGCGATGGTGGCTGAAGCTTTCTTT.

This sequence joins TRBV18 and TRBJ1-6, with D possibly matching TRBD1 (5 bases). V was pared by 3 bases and J by 3 bases, with 9 bases between. The CDR3 runs 15 residues. Germline CDR1 is KGHSH and CDR2 is LQKENI. CDR3 amino acids: CASSPTASYNSPLHF. The CDR3 DNA sequence: TGTGCCAGCTCACCGACAGCCAGCTATAATTCACCCCTCCACTTT.

This sequence joins TRBV10-3 and TRBJ2-7; 8 bases are shared with TRBD1. V shed 3 bases, J shed 7 bases, and the junction held 8 bases outside the gene matches. The CDR3 covers 14 residues. Germline lookup yields CDR1 ENHRY and CDR2 SYGVKD. The CDR3 is CAISEIQGAKEQYF. In nucleotides, the CDR3 is TGTGCCATCAGTGAAATCCAGGGGGCCAAGGAGCAGTACTTC.

The V call is TRBV5-4, the J call TRBJ2-1; perhaps TRBD1 as D (6 bases). This CDR3 contains 13 residues. V was cut by 3 bases and J by 4 bases, with 8 bases left in between. CDR1 is SGHNT and CDR2 is YYREEE in the germline V gene (reference sequence). CDR3 amino acids: CASSSDRYNEQFF. CDR3 bases: TGTGCCAGCAGCTCAGACAGGTACAATGAGCAGTTCTTC.

This clone was counted a single time. The chain couples TRBV30 to TRBJ1-2, with D unresolved. V was clipped by 0 bases and J by 8 bases, with 16 bases between them. The length of the CDR3 is 14 residues. CDR1 GTSNPN and CDR2 SVGIG come from the germline V gene (reference sequence). DNA for the CDR3: TGTGCCTGGAGTGTACGAGCCTGGAAGAACGGCTACACCTTC. This gives the protein CAWSVRAWKNGYTF.

V gene TRBV6-5 combines with J gene TRBJ1-3; D is unclear. CDR1 MNHEY and CDR2 SVGAGI come from the germline V gene. Trimming stripped 4 bases from V and 2 bases from J, with 9 bases between. The CDR3 runs 14 residues. This CDR3 is CASSWQPTGNTIYF. The CDR3 nucleotides read TGTGCCAGCAGTTGGCAGCCAACTGGAAACACCATATATTTT.

J is TRBJ2-4 and V is TRBV5-5; TRBD1 or TRBD2 may be the D gene (5 bases each). Germline V gene lookup returns CDR1 SGHKS and CDR2 YYEKEE (reference sequence). Deletions cut 0 bases from V and 1 base from J, with 11 bases between. The CDR3 consists of 16 residues. This CDR3 is CASSLDDWDAKNIQYF. The DNA for the CDR3 is TGTGCCAGCAGCTTGGATGACTGGGACGCCAAAAACATTCAGTACTTC.

The V call is TRBV30, the J call TRBJ1-3; 9 positions agree with TRBD1. Germline CDR1 and CDR2: GTSNPN and SVGIG (reference sequence). The CDR3 consists of 15 residues. V shed 0 bases, J shed 4 bases, and the junction held 4 bases outside the gene matches. CDR3 bases: TGTGCCTGGAGTGTCACAGGGGGCGGCGGAAACACCATATATTTT. It encodes CAWSVTGGGGNTIYF.

The gene calls are TRBV6-2 or TRBV6-3 and TRBJ1-1, with unresolved D. Per germline, CDR1 MNHEY and CDR2 SVGEGT. The CDR3 contains 14 residues. Trimming left V 3 bases short and J 2 bases short, with 10 bases between. CDR3 bases: TGTGCCAGCAGTTATCTCAACGCTAACACTGAAGCTTTCTTT. This gives the protein CASSYLNANTEAFF.

The chain is built from TRBV29-1 and TRBJ1-1, with D possibly TRBD1 on 6 matching bases. V was clipped by 0 bases and J by 5 bases, with 16 bases between them. This CDR3 contains 15 residues. The V gene's germline CDR1 is SQVTM and CDR2 ANQGSEA. The CDR3 DNA is TGCAGCGTTGAAGAAGGGGGGGCGGTTCTAACTGAAGCTTTCTTT. Protein sequence: CSVEEGGAVLTEAFF.